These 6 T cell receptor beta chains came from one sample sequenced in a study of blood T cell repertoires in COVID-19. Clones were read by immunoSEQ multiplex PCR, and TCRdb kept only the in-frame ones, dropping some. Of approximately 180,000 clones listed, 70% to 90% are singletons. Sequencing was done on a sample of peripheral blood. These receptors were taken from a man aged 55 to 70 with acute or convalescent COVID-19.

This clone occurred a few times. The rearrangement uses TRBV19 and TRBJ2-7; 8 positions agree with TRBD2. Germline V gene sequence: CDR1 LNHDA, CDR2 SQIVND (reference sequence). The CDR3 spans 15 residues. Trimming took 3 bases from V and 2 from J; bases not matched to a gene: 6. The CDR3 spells CASSIAGGTTYEQYF. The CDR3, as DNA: TGTGCCAGTAGTATCGCGGGAGGAACAACCTACGAGCAGTACTTC.

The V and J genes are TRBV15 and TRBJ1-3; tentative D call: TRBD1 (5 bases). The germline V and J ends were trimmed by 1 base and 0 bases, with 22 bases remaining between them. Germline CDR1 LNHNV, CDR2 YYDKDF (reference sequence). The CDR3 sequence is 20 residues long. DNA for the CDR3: TGTGCCACCAGCAGAGTAAGGAGAAGGGGTGTAGTGGGCTCTGGAAACACCATATATTTT. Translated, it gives CATSRVRRRGVVGSGNTIYF.

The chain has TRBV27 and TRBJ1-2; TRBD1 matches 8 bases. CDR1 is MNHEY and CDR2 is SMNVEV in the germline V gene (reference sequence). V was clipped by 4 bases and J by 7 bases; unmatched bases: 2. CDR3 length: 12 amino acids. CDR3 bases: TGTGCCAGCAGTTCGGACAGGGTTGGCTACACCTTC. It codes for CASSSDRVGYTF.

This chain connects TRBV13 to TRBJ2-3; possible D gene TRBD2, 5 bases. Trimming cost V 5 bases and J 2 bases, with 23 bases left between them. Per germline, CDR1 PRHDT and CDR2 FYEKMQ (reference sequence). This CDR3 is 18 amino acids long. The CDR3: CASSLTARAVPNTDTQYF. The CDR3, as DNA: TGTGCCAGCAGCCTTACGGCGCGGGCAGTGCCGAACACAGATACGCAGTATTTT.

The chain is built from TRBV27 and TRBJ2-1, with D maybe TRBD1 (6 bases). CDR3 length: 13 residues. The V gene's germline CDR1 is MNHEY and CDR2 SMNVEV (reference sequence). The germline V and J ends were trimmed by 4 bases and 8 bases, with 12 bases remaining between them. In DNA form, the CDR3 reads TGTGCCAGCAGTTCGACCCAGGGGCATGAGCAGTTCTTC. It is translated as CASSSTQGHEQFF.

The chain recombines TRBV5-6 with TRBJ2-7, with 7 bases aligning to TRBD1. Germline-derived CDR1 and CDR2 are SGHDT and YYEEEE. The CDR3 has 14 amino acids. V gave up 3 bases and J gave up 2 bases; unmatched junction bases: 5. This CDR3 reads CASSSGQSTYEQYF. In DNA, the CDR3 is TGTGCCAGCAGCTCGGGACAGTCAACCTACGAGCAGTACTTC.